This T cell receptor beta chain stems from a study of T cells in Graves' hyperthyroidism and ophthalmopathy. The V end was cut by 5 bases, the J end by 2 bases, with 14 bases between. Germline lookup yields CDR1 SGHTA and CDR2 FQGTGA. The CDR3 contains 15 residues. RNA transcripts served as the template for amplifying TCR beta CDR3 regions. HTBI primers were used for first-round RT-PCR of the TCR CDR3. Each CDR3 protein is one row after TCRdb ran MiXCR on the multiplex PCR reads. The repertoire has over 400,000 distinct CDR3 sequences, 20% to 25% of them found once; the top ten carry around 50%. V usage is TRBV7-3 and J usage is TRBJ2-3; D not resolved. This TCR was sampled from an older woman with Graves' ophthalmopathy. The sequencing input was blood. The CDR3 nucleotides read TGTGCCAGCAGCCGGACGGGCGGATACACAGATACGCAGTATTTT. It encodes CASSRTGGYTDTQYF.